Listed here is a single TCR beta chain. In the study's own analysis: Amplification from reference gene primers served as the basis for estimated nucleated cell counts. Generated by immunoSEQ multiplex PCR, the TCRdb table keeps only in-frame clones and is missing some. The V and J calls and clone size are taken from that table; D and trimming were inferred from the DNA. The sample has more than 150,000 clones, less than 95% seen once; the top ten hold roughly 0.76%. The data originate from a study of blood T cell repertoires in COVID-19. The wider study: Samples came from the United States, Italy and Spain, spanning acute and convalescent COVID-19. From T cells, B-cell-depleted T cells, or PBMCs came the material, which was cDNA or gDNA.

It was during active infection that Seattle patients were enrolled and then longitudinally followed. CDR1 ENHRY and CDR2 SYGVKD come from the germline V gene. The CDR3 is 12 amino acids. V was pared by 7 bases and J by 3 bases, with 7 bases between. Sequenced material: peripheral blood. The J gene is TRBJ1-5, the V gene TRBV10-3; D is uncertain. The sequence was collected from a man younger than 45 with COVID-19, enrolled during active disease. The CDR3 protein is CAIKSDNQPQHF. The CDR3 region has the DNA TGTGCCATCAAGAGCGACAATCAGCCCCAGCATTTT.